This T cell receptor (beta chain) was obtained from a study of T cell responses to AZD1222 COVID-19 vaccine. The overall study: Pooled together were second doses at about 4 or about 12 weeks. Regarding the study as a whole: Spike-specific TCR breadth and depth both grew after two AZD1222 doses. CD4 TCRs covered the whole spike, strongest at regions 160-218 and 743-854. Clonal diversity was possibly underestimated, and the donors were mostly white British, with more females.

This clone was seen only a few times. As yet, its antigen is unknown. Libraries were prepared by immunoSEQ multiplex PCR; TCRdb keeps only in-frame clonotypes and omits some of them. The sample contains about 97,000 clones, 70% to 90% of which appear only once. This clonotype was obtained from an adult in good health. The material sequenced was peripheral blood, taken on day 0 of AZD1222 vaccination.

This chain's CDR3 is CASRYTGWTEAFF. CDR3 DNA: TGTGCCAGCAGATACACAGGGTGGACTGAAGCTTTCTTT. V and J are TRBV27 and TRBJ1-1; TRBD1 is a possible D gene (6 bases). The CDR3 is 13 residues long. V was clipped by 6 bases and J by 5 bases, with 13 bases between them. Germline CDR1 and CDR2: MNHEY and SMNVEV (reference sequence).